Reported below is one T cell receptor (beta chain). What it recognizes is unknown. The protocol was immunoSEQ multiplex PCR, while the TCRdb copy is restricted to in-frame clones and leaves out a portion. The table shows around 30,000 clones, with roughly 91% occurring only once. Time point given: newly diagnosed, previously untreated cHL patient sample. It was by magnetic negative selection that CD4+ T cells were purified from thawed PBMCs. Comparators were PBMCs taken from newly diagnosed, untreated classical Hodgkin lymphoma. These data are taken from a study of PD-1 blockade in classical Hodgkin lymphoma. Whole-study findings and limits: Baseline TCR diversity was reportedly lower in newly diagnosed patients than healthy donors. Undefined causes, possibly disease activity or prior therapy, underlie the repertoire differences.

This receptor was taken from a human donor with classical Hodgkin lymphoma. Material for sequencing was CD4+ T cells from blood.

CDR3 residues: CASSLSLTLPQHF. The CDR3 DNA is TGTGCCAGCAGTTTATCCCTTACTCTGCCCCAGCATTTT. This chain uses TRBV27 with TRBJ1-5; D call uncertain. The germline gives CDR1 MNHEY, CDR2 SMNVEV (reference sequence). Trimming pared 0 bases from V and 9 bases from J, leaving 9 bases between. The CDR3 totals 13 residues.